Listed here are 18 T cell receptor beta chains from one sample, sequenced in a study of blood T cell repertoires in COVID-19. Libraries were prepared by immunoSEQ multiplex PCR; TCRdb keeps only in-frame clonotypes and omits some of them. The sample yields over 110,000 clones, around 89% seen once. Sequences were obtained from peripheral blood. The receptors originated from a human donor in a cohort sampled during active COVID-19.

The chain couples TRBV5-1 to TRBJ1-2, with 7 bases that match TRBD1. The V gene end was trimmed by 0 bases and the J gene end by 8 bases; junction bases not matched to a gene: 7. The V gene's germline CDR1 is SGHRS and CDR2 YFSETQ. There are 14 residues in the CDR3. The CDR3 DNA is TGCGCCAGCAGCTTGGAACACAGGGGTGAGGGCTACACCTTC. This translates into CASSLEHRGEGYTF. The full variable domain, completed using reference TRBV5-1 and TRBJ1-2, is KAGVTQTPRYLIKTRGQQVTLSCSPISGHRSVSWYQQTPGQGLQFLFEYFSETQRNKGNFPGRFSGRQFSNSRSEMNVSTLELGDSALYLCASSLEHRGEGYTFGSGTRLTVV.

The chain recombines TRBV19 with TRBJ2-7; perhaps TRBD1 as D (5 bases). The CDR3 is 15 residues long. Per the germline V gene, CDR1 is LNHDA and CDR2 is SQIVND (reference sequence). V was clipped by 6 bases and J by 0 bases, with 15 bases between them. The CDR3 sequence is CASSAGHRSSYEQYF. CDR3 DNA: TGTGCCAGTAGCGCAGGACACCGGAGCTCCTACGAGCAGTACTTC.

The chain uses TRBV5-4 and TRBJ2-6, with 8 bases matching TRBD1. V lost 3 bases and J lost 1; bases outside the gene matches: 3. The CDR3 contains 16 residues. From germline, CDR1 is SGHNT and CDR2 YYREEE (reference sequence). The CDR3 region is CASSYNRGSGANVLTF. The CDR3 DNA sequence: TGTGCCAGCAGCTACAACAGGGGGTCTGGGGCCAACGTCCTGACTTTC.

The chain recombines TRBV5-1 with TRBJ2-1; possible D gene TRBD1, 6 bases. CDR1 is SGHRS, CDR2 YFSETQ, per germline. Trimming stripped 7 bases from V and 1 base from J, with 15 bases between. The CDR3 is made up of 15 amino acids. The CDR3 DNA follows: TGCGCCAGCGGCCTGGATCAGGGGTCCTACAATGAGCAGTTCTTC. Protein sequence: CASGLDQGSYNEQFF.

This sequence joins TRBV7-3 and TRBJ2-1; TRBD1 agrees at 8 bases. Looked up from germline, CDR1 is SGHTA and CDR2 is FQGTGA. The ends lost 5 bases at V and 1 base at J; junction bases unmatched: 4. The CDR3 is 15 residues long. CDR3 sequence: CASSAGTGSYNEQFF. The CDR3 DNA is TGTGCCAGCAGCGCCGGGACAGGTTCCTACAATGAGCAGTTCTTC.

In its sample, this clone was seen a few times. CDR3 loop: CASSVAGGKSPLHF. In nucleotides, the CDR3 is TGTGCCAGCAGCGTAGCCGGGGGGAAATCACCCCTCCACTTT. The V gene is TRBV9, the J gene TRBJ1-6; D is perhaps TRBD1 (5 bases). The ends were cut back, 0 bases at V and 10 bases at J, with 11 bases in the middle. The CDR3 contains 14 residues. Germline values: CDR1 SGDLS, CDR2 YYNGEE.

The chain combines TRBV9 with TRBJ2-1; TRBD2 matches 8 bases. The CDR3 covers 14 residues. Trimming removed 0 bases from V and 6 bases from J; junction bases left unmatched: 2. The germline V gene has CDR1 SGDLS and CDR2 YYNGEE. Here the CDR3 reads CASSVGGLANEQFF. In DNA, the CDR3 is TGTGCCAGCAGCGTAGGAGGACTAGCCAATGAGCAGTTCTTC.

DNA for the CDR3: TGTGCCAGCAGTCCGACAGGGCCCACTGAAGCTTTCTTT. Protein sequence: CASSPTGPTEAFF. The chain links TRBV6-6 to TRBJ1-1; 7 positions match TRBD1. The V segment lost 5 bases and the J segment 4 bases; nucleotides outside the gene matches: 4. The CDR3 is made up of 13 amino acids. Germline CDR1 and CDR2: MNHNY and SVGAGI (reference sequence).

The rearrangement links TRBV6-6 to TRBJ2-7; the match to TRBD2 covers 7 bases. After removal of 4 bases from V and 1 base from J, the junction contained 7 bases not matched to a gene. Germline CDR1 is MNHNY and CDR2 is SVGAGI (reference sequence). The CDR3 sequence is 15 residues long. The CDR3 DNA sequence: TGTGCCAGCAGTTCCCCAGGGCGGGGGTCCTACGAGCAGTACTTC. This codes for CASSSPGRGSYEQYF.

J is TRBJ2-2 and V is TRBV9; 7 nucleotides match TRBD2. Germline CDR1 is SGDLS and CDR2 is YYNGEE. The CDR3 runs to 13 residues. Trimming took 4 bases from V and 3 from J; bases not matched to a gene: 0. CDR3 DNA: TGTGCCAGCAGCACTAGCGACACCGGGGAGCTGTTTTTT. As protein: CASSTSDTGELFF. Complete variable domain (other parts from reference TRBV9 and TRBJ2-2): DSGVTQTPKHLITATGQRVTLRCSPRSGDLSVYWYQQSLDQGLQFLIQYYNGEERAKGNILERFSAQQFPDLHSELNLSSLELGDSALYFCASSTSDTGELFFGEGSRLTVL.

This chain links TRBV6-2 or TRBV6-3 with TRBJ2-3, with 13 bases aligning to TRBD2. Germline CDR1 MNHEY, CDR2 SVGEGT. V dropped 0 bases and J dropped 0; count of bases not matched to a gene: 3. The CDR3 totals 18 residues. The CDR3: CASSYSTSGGFSTDTQYF. The CDR3, as DNA: TGTGCCAGCAGTTACTCGACTAGCGGGGGGTTTAGCACAGATACGCAGTATTTT.

Only a few counts were recorded for this clone. The chain recombines TRBV11-1 with TRBJ2-2; TRBD1 aligns across 7 bases. CDR1 is SGHAT and CDR2 is FQDESV in the germline V gene (reference sequence). CDR3 length: 14 amino acids. Trimming at V came to 5 bases and at J to 7 bases, leaving 7 bases not matched to a gene. In DNA, the CDR3 is TGTGCCAGCAGCGTGGACAGGTTGGGCGGGGAGCTGTTTTTT. Protein: CASSVDRLGGELFF.

The rearrangement uses TRBV6-6 and TRBJ1-1; 8 nucleotides match TRBD1. The V gene's germline CDR1 is MNHNY and CDR2 SVGAGI (reference sequence). The CDR3 is 13 amino acids. The junction had 7 bases not matched to a gene; V was cut back by 2 bases and J by 11 bases. The CDR3 is CASSYLGQGDAFF. The DNA of the CDR3 is TGTGCCAGCAGTTACCTCGGACAGGGTGATGCTTTCTTT.

Only one count was recorded for this clone. The rearrangement joins TRBV19 to TRBJ2-7; no firm D call. The CDR3 length is 11 residues. Trimming shortened V by 10 bases and J by 4 bases, and 11 bases separated the two germline ends. In germline, CDR1 is LNHDA, CDR2 SQIVND (reference sequence). The CDR3 sequence is CATSTGYEQYF. In DNA, the CDR3 is TGTGCCACCTCAACGGGTTACGAGCAGTACTTC.

The CDR3 loop is CAWMVATSTDTQYF. As DNA, the CDR3 is TGTGCCTGGATGGTTGCGACTAGCACAGATACGCAGTATTTT. This chain joins TRBV30 and TRBJ2-3; D uncertain. Germline V gene lookup returns CDR1 GTSNPN and CDR2 SVGIG (reference sequence). The CDR3 is 14 amino acids. Trimming shortened V by 4 bases and J by 0 bases, and 11 bases separated the two germline ends.

This clone was seen a single time. V gene TRBV7-2 combines with J gene TRBJ1-3, with D perhaps TRBD1 (6 bases). V was trimmed by 1 base and J by 4 bases, leaving 8 bases between them. In germline, CDR1 is SGHTA, CDR2 FQGNSA. There are 14 residues in the CDR3. Here the CDR3 reads CASSLVGAGNTIYF. Written as DNA, the CDR3 is TGTGCCAGCAGCTTAGTGGGGGCAGGAAACACCATATATTTT.

This clone was recorded once. The genes are TRBV7-9 and TRBJ1-4; 7 nucleotides line up with TRBD1. After removal of 4 bases from V and 6 bases from J, the junction contained 8 bases not matched to a gene. CDR3 length: 15 amino acids. Germline V gene lookup returns CDR1 SEHNR and CDR2 FQNEAQ (reference sequence). The CDR3 sequence is CASSWGQLLDEKLFF. The CDR3 bases are TGTGCCAGCAGCTGGGGACAGTTGTTGGATGAAAAACTGTTTTTT.

The genes are TRBV6-2 or TRBV6-3 and TRBJ2-2; TRBD2 agrees at 12 bases. V gave up 2 bases and J gave up 2 bases; unmatched junction bases: 6. The CDR3 consists of 18 residues. The germline gives CDR1 MNHEY, CDR2 SVGEGT. Here the CDR3 reads CASSYLYGLAGNTGELFF. DNA for the CDR3: TGTGCCAGCAGTTACCTTTACGGACTAGCGGGAAACACCGGGGAGCTGTTTTTT.